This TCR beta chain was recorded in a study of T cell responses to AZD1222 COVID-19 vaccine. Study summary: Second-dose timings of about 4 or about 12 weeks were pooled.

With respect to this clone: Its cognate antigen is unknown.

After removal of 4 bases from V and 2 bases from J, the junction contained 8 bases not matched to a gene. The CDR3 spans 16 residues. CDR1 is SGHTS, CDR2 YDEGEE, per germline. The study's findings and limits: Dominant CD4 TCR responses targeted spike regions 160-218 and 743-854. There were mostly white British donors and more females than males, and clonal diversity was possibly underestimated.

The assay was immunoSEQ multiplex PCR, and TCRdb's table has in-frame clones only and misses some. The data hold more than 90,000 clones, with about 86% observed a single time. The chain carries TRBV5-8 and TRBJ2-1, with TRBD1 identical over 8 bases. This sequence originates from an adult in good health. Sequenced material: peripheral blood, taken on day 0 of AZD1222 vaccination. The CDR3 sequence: CASSSYMGQAYNEQFF. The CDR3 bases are TGTGCCAGCAGCAGCTATATGGGACAGGCCTACAATGAGCAGTTCTTC.